Below are 27 T cell receptor beta chains sequenced from a single sample in a study of shared clonotypes between healthy human individuals. Cells designated naive CD8 were CD45RO-negative and were positively selected for CCR7, with terminally differentiated effector memory CD45RA+ cells excluded. Produced via immunoSEQ multiplex PCR; TCRdb's table is partial and in-frame only. The table has about 2 million clones, less than 95% seen once. The sequenced material came from naive CD8+ T cells sorted from blood. The receptors stem from a young man in good health.

This clone has a single count. CDR3 DNA: TGTGCCAGCGCTGGCAGGCTTGCCTACGAGCAGTACTTC. Translation gives CASAGRLAYEQYF. The chain employs TRBV2 and TRBJ2-7; D is undetermined. The germline V and J ends were trimmed by 8 bases and 2 bases, with 13 bases remaining between them. This CDR3 spans 13 amino acids. Per the germline V gene, CDR1 is SNHLY and CDR2 is FYNNEI.

The chain joins TRBV27 to TRBJ1-5; D is unclear. V was pared by 2 bases and J by 0 bases, with 8 bases between. Germline values: CDR1 MNHEY, CDR2 SMNVEV (reference sequence). The CDR3 loop spans 15 amino acids. In DNA, the CDR3 is TGTGCCAGCAGTTTAACAGCGAATAGCAATCAGCCCCAGCATTTT. Translated: CASSLTANSNQPQHF.

The CDR3 here is CASSLAPVRFEAFF. Here the CDR3 DNA reads TGTGCCAGCAGCCTGGCCCCAGTGAGGTTTGAAGCTTTCTTT. The V gene is TRBV9, the J gene TRBJ1-1; unclear D gene. Trimming took 4 bases from V and 7 from J, leaving 17 bases between them. Germline CDR1 and CDR2: SGDLS and YYNGEE. There are 14 residues in the CDR3.

On this clone itself: The same CDR3 is also encoded by other DNA sequences in this sample. V is TRBV5-6 and J is TRBJ2-7; TRBD2 aligns across 7 bases. The CDR3 has 14 residues. Germline CDR1 and CDR2: SGHDT and YYEEEE. V was clipped by 0 bases and J by 4 bases; unmatched bases: 4. CDR3 region: CASSLGTSLYEQYF. The CDR3 DNA reads as TGTGCCAGCAGCTTGGGGACTAGTCTGTACGAGCAGTACTTC.

V and J are TRBV7-9 and TRBJ1-3; no clear D gene. Trimming left V 3 bases short and J 5 bases short, with 17 bases between. Germline values: CDR1 SEHNR, CDR2 FQNEAQ (reference sequence). This CDR3 spans 16 amino acids. CDR3 DNA sequence: TGTGCCAGCAGCTTGTTGGAGTTGGAGTGGAGAAACACCATATATTTT. It is translated as CASSLLELEWRNTIYF.

This chain joins TRBV27 and TRBJ1-5; 7 bases line up with TRBD1. There are 14 residues in the CDR3. Germline assignment: CDR1 MNHEY and CDR2 SMNVEV (reference sequence). Trimming removed 5 bases from V and 7 bases from J; junction bases left unmatched: 8. CDR3 protein: CASSVTGVRQPQHF. For the CDR3, the DNA is TGTGCCAGCAGTGTCACAGGGGTAAGACAGCCCCAGCATTTT.

The chain joins TRBV7-3 to TRBJ2-7, with a weak D call TRBD1 (5 bases). The CDR3 is 14 residues long. Trimming shortened V by 4 bases and J by 4 bases, and 14 bases separated the two germline ends. Germline CDR1 is SGHTA and CDR2 is FQGTGA. CDR3 protein: CASSSSSGPYEQYF. CDR3 in DNA: TGTGCCAGCAGCTCCAGCTCAGGGCCTTACGAGCAGTACTTC.

The chain employs TRBV6-1 and TRBJ2-7; 12 bases match TRBD2. The V gene's germline CDR1 is MNHNS and CDR2 SASEGT. Unmatched junction bases numbered 5, after V lost 5 bases and J lost 3 bases. The length of the CDR3 is 15 residues. CDR3 sequence reads: CASSRTSGANYEQYF. DNA of the CDR3: TGTGCCAGCAGTAGGACTAGCGGGGCAAACTACGAGCAGTACTTC.

The rearrangement joins TRBV5-4 to TRBJ2-7, with TRBD1 matching over 9 bases. The CDR3 is made up of 13 amino acids. Trimming cost V 5 bases and J 0 bases; bases outside gene matches: 0. The germline V gene has CDR1 SGHNT and CDR2 YYREEE (reference sequence). CDR3 sequence: CASRGQGSYEQYF. The CDR3 nucleotides read TGTGCCAGCAGGGGACAGGGCTCCTACGAGCAGTACTTC.

The rearrangement joins TRBV11-1 to TRBJ1-4; D perhaps matches TRBD1 (5 bases). In germline, CDR1 is SGHAT, CDR2 FQDESV (reference sequence). The CDR3 consists of 15 residues. The V and J ends lost 5 bases and 5 bases respectively, with 15 bases between them. CDR3 nucleotide sequence: TGTGCCAGCAGCCCACTCGGAGGGACGAATGAAAAACTGTTTTTT. It is translated as CASSPLGGTNEKLFF.

The chain recombines TRBV5-4 with TRBJ2-7; 10 nucleotides align to TRBD2. Germline V gene lookup returns CDR1 SGHNT and CDR2 YYREEE (reference sequence). V trimming: 0 bases; J trimming: 4 bases; junction bases outside the gene matches: 4. The CDR3 consists of 15 residues. CDR3 region: CASSLEREGPYEQYF. The CDR3, as DNA: TGTGCCAGCAGCTTGGAGCGGGAGGGCCCGTACGAGCAGTACTTC.

This rearrangement joins TRBV7-9 to TRBJ2-7; possible D gene TRBD1, 5 bases. The CDR3 consists of 13 residues. The V end was cut by 5 bases, the J end by 3 bases, with 11 bases between. Germline loops: CDR1 SEHNR, CDR2 FQNEAQ (reference sequence). CDR3 coding DNA: TGTGCCAGCAGCCCGGACACGCTCTACGAGCAGTACTTC. Its translation is CASSPDTLYEQYF.

V gene TRBV29-1 combines with J gene TRBJ2-1; TRBD2 agrees at 7 bases. CDR3 length equals 12 residues. Germline V gene lookup returns CDR1 SQVTM and CDR2 ANQGSEA. The junction had 4 bases not matched to a gene; V was cut back by 5 bases and J by 6 bases. The CDR3 bases are TGCAGCGTTTCGTCTAGCGGCAATGAGCAGTTCTTC. Translated: CSVSSSGNEQFF.

Turning to this clone: Other DNA sequences of this sample code for an identical CDR3. The J gene is TRBJ2-7, the V gene TRBV7-2; D uncertain. The V end lost 4 bases, the J end lost 7 bases, and 8 bases lay between the germline ends. Germline lookup yields CDR1 SGHTA and CDR2 FQGNSA. This CDR3 is built from 11 residues. The CDR3 DNA is TGTGCCAGCAGCTCCCTGGGTGAGCAGTACTTC. Protein sequence: CASSSLGEQYF.

This chain connects TRBV21-1 to TRBJ2-1; TRBD2 is the table's D call and was not checked against the DNA. TRBV21-1 is noted as a pseudogene. The CDR3 loop spans 16 amino acids. CDR3 nucleotide sequence: TGTGCCAGCAGCAAAGGGACTCTAACCTCCTACAATGAGCAGTTCTTC. Translating it yields CASSKGTLTSYNEQFF.

The rearrangement joins TRBV5-1 to TRBJ2-7; the D is unclear. Germline CDR1 SGHRS, CDR2 YFSETQ. Trimming removed 0 bases at V and 5 bases at J, with 12 bases between. This CDR3 region has 14 residues. CDR3 coding DNA: TGCGCCAGCAGCTTGGCGGCACCCCTCCACGAGCAGTACTTC. As protein: CASSLAAPLHEQYF.

This clone was seen only once. Other DNA sequences in this sample translate to the same CDR3. The chain combines TRBV6-5 with TRBJ1-2, with 7 bases matching TRBD1. Germline-derived CDR1 and CDR2 are MNHEY and SVGAGI. The V gene end was trimmed by 5 bases and the J gene end by 3 bases; junction bases not matched to a gene: 3. The length of the CDR3 is 13 residues. CDR3 protein: CASSPGTDYGYTF. The CDR3, as DNA: TGTGCCAGCAGTCCCGGGACAGACTATGGCTACACCTTC.

The CDR3 reads CASSLLGVGTGELFF. Written as DNA, the CDR3 is TGTGCCAGCAGCTTGTTAGGGGTAGGCACCGGGGAGCTGTTTTTT. V gene TRBV5-5 combines with J gene TRBJ2-2, with D perhaps matching TRBD1 (5 bases). The CDR3 length is 15 residues. Trimming left V 1 base short and J 4 bases short, with 11 bases between. Germline V CDR1 and CDR2: SGHKS, YYEKEE (reference sequence).

J is TRBJ2-7 and V is TRBV4-3; 7 positions match TRBD2. Germline V gene sequence: CDR1 LGHNA, CDR2 YSLEER. V lost 0 bases and J lost 2; bases outside the gene matches: 7. The CDR3 length is 16 residues. CDR3 in DNA: TGCGCCAGCAGCCAAGATATTAAGGGACTACCCTACGAGCAGTACTTC. Translated, it gives CASSQDIKGLPYEQYF.

This chain joins TRBV23-1 and TRBJ2-7, with 9 bases fitting TRBD1. Being an ORF, TRBV23-1 has a function that is uncertain. V was pared by 2 bases and J by 5 bases, with 10 bases of the junction left unmatched. The CDR3 is 16 amino acids. The CDR3 DNA reads as TGCGCCAGCAGTCAACCACCGTTGACAGGGGGAAACGAGCAGTACTTC. It specifies CASSQPPLTGGNEQYF.

The chain carries TRBV30 and TRBJ1-1; perhaps TRBD1 as D (5 bases). In germline, CDR1 is GTSNPN, CDR2 SVGIG (reference sequence). This CDR3 is 16 amino acids long. V gave up 2 bases and J gave up 0 bases, with 16 bases separating them. CDR3 residues: CAWSLTIDSMNTEAFF. The CDR3 bases are TGTGCCTGGAGTCTTACAATTGACAGCATGAACACTGAAGCTTTCTTT.

The chain has TRBV19 and TRBJ2-1; 10 nucleotides line up with TRBD2. V dropped 4 bases and J dropped 8; count of bases not matched to a gene: 2. Germline V gives CDR1 LNHDA, CDR2 SQIVND (reference sequence). The CDR3 totals 13 residues. This CDR3 is CASSRTSGHEQFF. CDR3 DNA: TGTGCCAGTAGTAGGACTAGCGGACATGAGCAGTTCTTC.

J is TRBJ2-7 and V is TRBV7-2; either TRBD1 or TRBD2 may supply D (6 bases each). Germline CDR1 and CDR2: SGHTA and FQGNSA. The CDR3 runs to 15 residues. Between the trimmed V and J ends, which lost 1 base and 1 base, there was a span of 11 bases. The CDR3 nucleotides are TGTGCCAGCAGCTTAGTACCGGGGGCTTCCTACGAGCAGTACTTC. This codes for CASSLVPGASYEQYF.

The chain has TRBV6-5 and TRBJ2-7; 8 bases map to TRBD1. Germline V gene data show CDR1 as MNHEY and CDR2 as SVGAGI. With V trimmed by 0 bases and J by 2 bases, 6 bases remained unmatched. CDR3 size: 16 residues. The CDR3 here is CASSYSGGQVAYEQYF. Here the CDR3 DNA reads TGTGCCAGCAGTTACTCGGGGGGACAGGTGGCCTACGAGCAGTACTTC.

V is TRBV5-6 and J is TRBJ1-1; 10 bases agree with TRBD1. V shed 0 bases, J shed 3 bases, and the junction held 5 bases outside the gene matches. The CDR3 has 16 residues. Looked up from germline, CDR1 is SGHDT and CDR2 is YYEEEE. In DNA form, the CDR3 reads TGTGCCAGCAGCTTGGTAGGACAGGGGGTTGACACTGAAGCTTTCTTT. Protein: CASSLVGQGVDTEAFF.

The chain uses TRBV10-3 and TRBJ2-6; 7 bases match TRBD1. Per germline, CDR1 ENHRY and CDR2 SYGVKD. The junction had 2 bases not matched to a gene; V was cut back by 1 base and J by 2 bases. The CDR3 extends over 16 amino acids. CDR3 sequence reads: CAISEFDRAGANVLTF. DNA of the CDR3: TGTGCCATCAGTGAGTTCGACAGGGCTGGGGCCAACGTCCTGACTTTC.

This sequence joins TRBV4-1 and TRBJ2-5; a possible D gene is TRBD2 (5 bases). CDR3 length equals 16 residues. The V end was cut by 4 bases, the J end by 5 bases, with 20 bases between. Germline V gene lookup returns CDR1 MGHRA and CDR2 YSYEKL. CDR3: CASSPTIGGLGETQYF. CDR3 nucleotide sequence: TGCGCCAGCAGCCCTACGATCGGAGGCCTTGGGGAGACCCAGTACTTC.